This TCR beta chain was found in a study of blood T cell repertoires in COVID-19. Using immunoSEQ multiplex PCR, the repertoire was profiled, and TCRdb retains in-frame clones only, with some absent. The repertoire has 160,000 or so clones, about 91% of them found once; the top ten carry 1.6%. The CDR3 has 16 residues. Trimming left V 5 bases short and J 4 bases short, with 21 bases between. Germline V gives CDR1 SGHVS, CDR2 FNYEAQ. This clone came up once. Sequences were obtained from peripheral blood. The chain employs TRBV7-6 and TRBJ2-7; D is perhaps TRBD2 (5 bases). The source is a woman in her forties or fifties with acute or convalescent COVID-19. In DNA form, the CDR3 reads TGTGCCAGCAGCCTCTCCCCCGGGGAAGAGGGATACGAGCAGTACTTC. Translation gives CASSLSPGEEGYEQYF.